Reported below is one T cell receptor beta chain. Its antigen is unknown. CDR1 SEHNR and CDR2 FQNEAQ come from the germline V gene (reference sequence). The V end was cut by 10 bases, the J end by 3 bases, with 22 bases between. The CDR3 totals 17 residues. This record belongs to a study of vaccination and CD4 T cells after COVID-19. Overall study: Post-COVID draws followed diagnosis by a median roughly 93 days (range 35 to 161). Blood was drawn a median around 70 days post second dose, range 14 to 241. The study, taken as a whole, reports: It was found that, in convalescent patients, 304 of 307 vaccine-specific clones were spike mono-reactive. From around 21 to 38, the median of SARS-CoV-2-reactive clonotypes rose without reaching significance.

TCRdb fed the PCR reads into MiXCR, producing one record per CDR3 protein. This sample yields 25,000 or so distinct CDR3 sequences, of which around 49% are seen a single time; around 1.1% belongs to the top ten. The J gene is TRBJ2-6, the V gene TRBV7-9; D may be TRBD1 or TRBD2 (6 bases each). The sample consisted of CD4+ T cells from blood, taken before SARS-CoV-2 vaccination. The source is a human donor who had recovered from COVID-19. DNA for the CDR3: TGTGCCACCCAGCGGGCACAGGGCGTTGTTGGGGCCAACGTCCTGACTTTC. Translation: CATQRAQGVVGANVLTF.